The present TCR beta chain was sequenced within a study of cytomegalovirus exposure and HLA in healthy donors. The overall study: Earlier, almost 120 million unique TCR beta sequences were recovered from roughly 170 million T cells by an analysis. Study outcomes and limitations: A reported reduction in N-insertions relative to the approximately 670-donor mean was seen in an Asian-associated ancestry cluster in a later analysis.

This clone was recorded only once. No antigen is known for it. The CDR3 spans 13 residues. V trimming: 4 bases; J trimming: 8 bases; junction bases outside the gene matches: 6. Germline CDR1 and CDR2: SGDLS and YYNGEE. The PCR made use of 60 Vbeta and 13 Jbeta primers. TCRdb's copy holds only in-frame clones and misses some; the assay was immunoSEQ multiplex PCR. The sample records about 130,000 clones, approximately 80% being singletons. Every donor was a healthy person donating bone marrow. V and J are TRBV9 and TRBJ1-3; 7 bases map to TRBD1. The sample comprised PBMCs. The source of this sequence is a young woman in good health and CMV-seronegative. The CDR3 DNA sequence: TGTGCCAGCAGCTCCACAGGGGAAGACACCATATATTTT. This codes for CASSSTGEDTIYF.